A selection of T cell receptor beta chains follows, all from one sample in a study of blood T cell repertoires in COVID-19. Sequencing used immunoSEQ multiplex PCR; TCRdb keeps in-frame clones, though not all of them. The sample holds some 42,000 clones; 77% are singletons and the top ten take roughly 28%. Sequencing was performed on peripheral blood. The receptors shown here come from a woman in her 70s with acute or convalescent COVID-19. Both conserved end residues are part of each CDR3. The D gene is left open where the match is weak. Only part of the rows carry a size: once, few, many, or a class if the clone is expanded.

>NA|TRBV28|NA|TRBJ1-3
CASSLQGRSGNTIYF
TGTGCCAGCAGTTTACAGGGTCGGTCTGGAAACACCATATATTTT
>NA|TRBV19|NA|TRBJ1-6
CASSDSRGSPLHF
TGTGCCAGTAGTGACAGCAGAGGTTCACCCCTCCACTTT
>few|TRBV12-3/TRBV12-4|NA|TRBJ1-3
CASTLSGNTIYF
TGTGCCAGCACCTTATCCGGAAACACCATATATTTT
>few|TRBV2|TRBD1|TRBJ2-7
CASSRQGYTYEQYF
TGTGCCAGCTCGAGACAGGGGTATACCTACGAGCAGTACTTC
>NA|TRBV5-6|TRBD2|TRBJ2-5
CASSLMAGGQETQYF
TGTGCCAGCAGCTTGATGGCGGGAGGTCAAGAGACCCAGTACTTC
>NA|TRBV27|NA|TRBJ1-4
CASSQRGYAGEKLFF
TGTGCCAGCAGTCAACGGGGGTACGCAGGTGAAAAACTGTTTTTT
>NA|TRBV28|NA|TRBJ1-4
CASNSGGRGYEKLFF
TGTGCCTCCAATTCCGGGGGGCGCGGGTATGAAAAACTGTTTTTT
>NA|TRBV10-3|NA|TRBJ1-4
CAIAGTNEKLFF
TGTGCCATCGCAGGGACTAATGAAAAACTGTTTTTT
>NA|TRBV3-1/TRBV3-2|NA|TRBJ1-1
CASSREGRTEAFF
TGTGCCAGCAGCCGGGAGGGGAGGACTGAAGCTTTCTTT
>once|TRBV12-5|NA|TRBJ1-1
CASRGQGNTEAFF
TGTGCTAGTAGGGGTCAGGGAAACACTGAAGCTTTCTTT
>NA|TRBV6-5|NA|TRBJ2-7
CASSYSLDSSSYEQYF
TGTGCCAGCAGTTACTCCCTGGACTCGAGCTCCTACGAGCAGTACTTC
>NA|TRBV7-2|NA|TRBJ1-5
CASSLAGQLNQPQHF
TGTGCCAGCAGCTTAGCGGGGCAGCTTAATCAGCCCCAGCATTTT
>NA|TRBV14|TRBD1|TRBJ1-1
CASRARGRGTEAFF
TGTGCCAGCAGGGCCAGGGGGCGGGGTACTGAAGCTTTCTTT
>NA|TRBV5-1|TRBD1|TRBJ2-7
CASSQQGASTYEQYF
TGCGCCAGCAGTCAACAGGGGGCCTCAACCTACGAGCAGTACTTC
>NA|TRBV10-3|TRBD1|TRBJ1-1
CAISETGGMNTEAFF
TGTGCCATCAGTGAAACAGGGGGTATGAACACTGAAGCTTTCTTT
>NA|TRBV15|NA|TRBJ1-4
CATSRDDFGVEYEKLFF
TGTGCCACCAGCAGAGATGACTTCGGGGTAGAGTATGAAAAACTGTTTTTT
>NA|TRBV19|NA|TRBJ1-2
CASSRQRLGDGYTF
TGTGCCAGTAGTCGCCAGCGCCTGGGAGATGGCTACACCTTC
>many|TRBV27|NA|TRBJ1-5
CASRLGALSNQPQHF
TGTGCCAGCAGGCTGGGGGCGCTTAGCAATCAGCCCCAGCATTTT
>NA|TRBV28|NA|TRBJ1-5
CASSRHNSNQPQHF
TGTGCCAGCAGCCGACACAATAGCAATCAGCCCCAGCATTTT
>once|TRBV18|TRBD1|TRBJ2-7
CASSPLGQALEQYF
TGTGCCAGCTCACCTCTAGGACAGGCACTTGAGCAGTACTTC
>NA|TRBV5-1|NA|TRBJ2-5
CASSLAATQETQYF
TGCGCCAGCAGCTTGGCCGCCACTCAAGAGACCCAGTACTTC
>NA|TRBV27|TRBD1|TRBJ2-1
CASSLGTGNEQFF
TGTGCCAGCAGTTTAGGGACAGGGAATGAGCAGTTCTTC
>NA|TRBV6-1|NA|TRBJ2-7
CASSEAPLRQVIGPSYEQYF
TGTGCCAGCAGTGAAGCTCCCCTCAGACAGGTAATTGGACCTTCCTACGAGCAGTACTTC
>NA|TRBV19|NA|TRBJ2-5
CASDRKETQYF
TGTGCCAGTGACAGGAAAGAGACCCAGTACTTC
>NA|TRBV28|TRBD2|TRBJ2-1
CASSPQTSGTGEQFF
TGTGCCAGCAGTCCTCAGACTAGCGGGACAGGTGAGCAGTTCTTC
>NA|TRBV19|NA|TRBJ1-5
CASSITGIIENQPQHF
TGTGCCAGTAGTATCACAGGGATTATAGAAAATCAGCCCCAGCATTTT
>NA|TRBV6-6|NA|TRBJ2-1
CASSYSPGEQFF
TGTGCCAGCAGTTACTCCCCGGGTGAGCAGTTCTTC
>NA|TRBV6-1|NA|TRBJ2-7
CASSEGLSLEQYF
TGTGCCAGCAGTGAAGGGTTGAGTCTCGAGCAGTACTTC
>NA|TRBV5-5|NA|TRBJ1-5
CASSLFEENFNQPQHF
TGTGCCAGCAGCTTGTTTGAGGAGAACTTCAATCAGCCCCAGCATTTT
>NA|TRBV5-1|TRBD1|TRBJ2-1
CASSSGTGAYNEQFF
TGCGCCAGCAGTTCCGGGACAGGGGCCTACAATGAGCAGTTCTTC
>NA|TRBV10-2|TRBD1|TRBJ1-3
CASSESLPARSGQGSSGNTIYF
TGCGCCAGCAGTGAGTCATTACCAGCTCGTTCGGGACAGGGGAGCTCTGGAAACACCATATATTTT
>NA|TRBV5-5|NA|TRBJ1-1
CASSFTRLNTEAFF
TGTGCCAGCAGCTTTACTAGATTGAACACTGAAGCTTTCTTT
>NA|TRBV28|NA|TRBJ1-6
CASSTAHSSYNSPLHF
TGTGCCAGCAGTACCGCCCACAGCTCCTATAATTCACCCCTCCACTTT
>once|TRBV6-1|TRBD1|TRBJ1-1
CASSDPYRTGTKGAFF
TGTGCCAGCAGTGATCCCTATAGGACAGGCACTAAAGGGGCTTTCTTT
>NA|TRBV30|NA|TRBJ1-2
CAWRQVPYGYTF
TGTGCCTGGAGACAGGTTCCCTATGGCTACACCTTC
>NA|TRBV7-2|NA|TRBJ1-4
CASSLGEPGLGNEKLFF
TGTGCCAGCAGCTTAGGCGAGCCAGGGCTTGGTAATGAAAAACTGTTTTTT
>NA|TRBV7-3|TRBD2|TRBJ2-1
CASSSGTSSYNEQFF
TGTGCCAGCAGCTCCGGGACTAGCTCCTACAATGAGCAGTTCTTC
>NA|TRBV7-9|TRBD1|TRBJ1-4
CASSSRTGGGEKLFF
TGTGCCAGCAGCTCTCGGACAGGGGGCGGTGAAAAACTGTTTTTT
>NA|TRBV18|TRBD1|TRBJ1-2
CASSLPDRDLGYTF
TGTGCCAGCTCACTCCCGGACAGGGACCTTGGCTACACCTTC
>NA|TRBV2|NA|TRBJ1-2
CASSDLPGVGGYTF
TGTGCCAGCAGTGACCTGCCAGGGGTGGGTGGCTACACCTTC
>NA|TRBV18|NA|TRBJ2-1
CASSPVHSTYNEQFF
TGTGCCAGCTCACCAGTTCACAGTACCTACAATGAGCAGTTCTTC